These 21 T cell receptor beta chains came from one sample sequenced in a study of neurological immune-mediated disorders. In TCRdb, the 5' RACE reads were re-called with MiXCR into one record per CDR3 protein. In the table there are roughly 75,000 distinct CDR3 sequences, 12% to 15% of which are singletons. Time point here: longitudinal time-point 1 (baseline). The sample was PBMCs. All receptors derive from a female donor with HTLV-1-associated myelopathy (HAM/TSP).

V and J are TRBV5-6 and TRBJ2-3, with TRBD1 as a possible D gene (6 bases). Germline assignment: CDR1 SGHDT and CDR2 YYEEEE. The CDR3 loop spans 16 amino acids. Trimming took 6 bases from V and 0 from J, leaving 17 bases between them. CDR3 loop: CASILLRGFSTDTQYF. CDR3 DNA sequence: TGTGCCAGCATCCTCCTCAGGGGATTTAGCACAGATACGCAGTATTTT.

This clonotype was recorded many times. This chain uses TRBV28 with TRBJ1-6, with 7 bases aligning to TRBD1. The V gene end was trimmed by 6 bases and the J gene end by 8 bases; junction bases not matched to a gene: 7. Per germline, CDR1 MDHEN and CDR2 SYDVKM. This CDR3 has 14 residues. The CDR3 DNA is TGTGCCAGCAGACAACCGGGACAGTATTCACCCCTCCACTTT. Its translation is CASRQPGQYSPLHF.

The chain carries TRBV7-2 and TRBJ2-5; 11 bases line up with TRBD1. This CDR3 comprises 16 residues. CDR1 and CDR2 (germline): SGHTA, FQGNSA. Germline trimming cut 4 bases from V and 5 bases from J; bases unmatched to any gene: 9. CDR3 nucleotide sequence: TGTGCCAGCAGCTATTCCGGGACAGGGGGATGGGAGACCCAGTACTTC. As protein: CASSYSGTGGWETQYF.

This clonotype was counted at least ten times. The chain has TRBV6-1 and TRBJ1-2, with D possibly TRBD1 on 5 matching bases. The CDR3 runs to 14 residues. V was shortened by 2 bases and J by 5 bases, with 12 bases between the two germline ends. Germline V gene lookup returns CDR1 MNHNS and CDR2 SASEGT. The CDR3 nucleotides are TGTGCCAGCAGTGAACCGGGGGAATCATATGGCTACACCTTC. It yields the protein CASSEPGESYGYTF.

This clonotype came up many times. V gene TRBV5-1 combines with J gene TRBJ2-5; D call uncertain. V shed 0 bases and J shed 3 bases, with 6 bases lying between them. The CDR3 runs to 13 residues. Germline V gene data show CDR1 as SGHRS and CDR2 as YFSETQ. CDR3: CASSLVGEETQYF. The DNA for the CDR3 is TGCGCCAGCAGCTTGGTTGGCGAAGAGACCCAGTACTTC. The full variable domain, completed using reference TRBV5-1 and TRBJ2-5, is KAGVTQTPRYLIKTRGQQVTLSCSPISGHRSVSWYQQTPGQGLQFLFEYFSETQRNKGNFPGRFSGRQFSNSRSEMNVSTLELGDSALYLCASSLVGEETQYFGPGTRLLVL.

This clonotype was observed at least ten times. The V and J genes are TRBV12-3 or TRBV12-4 and TRBJ1-6, with 9 bases aligning to TRBD1. The CDR3 sequence is 12 residues long. Losses at the gene ends were 6 bases for V and 16 bases for J; bases not matched to a gene: 7. The CDR3 region has the DNA TGTGCCAGCAGCCCGGGACAGGGAAAACTCCACTTT. As protein: CASSPGQGKLHF.

There are many counts of this clonotype. J is TRBJ2-7 and V is TRBV7-9; 9 nucleotides line up with TRBD1. CDR3 size: 16 residues. The germline V gene encodes CDR1 SEHNR and CDR2 FQNEAQ (reference sequence). Germline trimming cut 1 base from V and 10 bases from J; bases unmatched to any gene: 14. The chain's CDR3 is CASSLVRYGTGILQYF. CDR3 in DNA: TGTGCCAGCAGCTTAGTGCGGTATGGGACAGGGATTCTTCAGTACTTC.

This clonotype was seen repeatedly, ten times or more. The chain has TRBV5-6 and TRBJ2-1, with 8 bases identical to TRBD2. Germline-derived CDR1 and CDR2 are SGHDT and YYEEEE. The CDR3 has 15 amino acids. The V segment lost 2 bases and the J segment 4 bases; nucleotides outside the gene matches: 5. CDR3 coding DNA: TGTGCCAGCAGCTTAGCGGGGGCCAATTACAATGAGCAGTTCTTC. Its translation is CASSLAGANYNEQFF.

The chain combines TRBV25-1 with TRBJ1-3; TRBD1 might be the D (6 bases). The length of the CDR3 is 16 residues. Germline-derived CDR1 and CDR2 are MGHDK and SYGVNS. V was pared by 3 bases and J by 4 bases, with 16 bases between. The CDR3, as DNA: TGTGCCAGCAGTGACACGGGGGCGGTAGAAGGAAACACCATATATTTT. Translation: CASSDTGAVEGNTIYF.

This clonotype was recorded many times. The chain couples TRBV20-1 to TRBJ2-2; D possibly corresponds to TRBD2 (5 bases). The ends were cut back, 1 base at V and 5 bases at J, with 8 bases in the middle. The germline CDR1 and CDR2 sequences are DFQATT and SNEGSKA (reference sequence). The CDR3 totals 13 residues. The CDR3 is CSARGEKTGELFF. DNA for the CDR3: TGCAGTGCTAGAGGGGAGAAGACCGGGGAGCTGTTTTTT.

This clonotype was seen repeatedly, ten times or more. The gene calls are TRBV20-1 and TRBJ1-2, with 7 bases aligning to TRBD1. The ends lost 2 bases at V and 3 bases at J; junction bases unmatched: 6. CDR1 is DFQATT, CDR2 SNEGSKA, per germline (reference sequence). This CDR3 has 14 residues. CDR3 loop: CSARKVGQDYGYTF. The CDR3 region has the DNA TGCAGTGCTAGAAAGGTCGGACAGGACTATGGCTACACCTTC.

With regard to this clonotype: The germline gene is not matched at one end of the junction; a read error may be the cause. This chain connects TRBV7-3 to TRBJ2-2; TRBD2 aligns across 7 bases. CDR3 size: 15 residues. Germline loops: CDR1 SGHTA, CDR2 FQGTGA. CDR3 in amino acids: CASSLYGGNTWELFF. CDR3 nucleotides: TGTGCCAGCAGCTTATACGGGGGGAACACCTGGGAGCTGTTTTTT.

This clonotype has a handful of counts. V gene TRBV5-1 combines with J gene TRBJ1-1; 8 nucleotides agree with TRBD1. The junction had 3 bases not matched to a gene; V was cut back by 1 base and J by 1 base. This CDR3 spans 15 amino acids. CDR1 is SGHRS and CDR2 is YFSETQ in the germline V gene. The CDR3: CASSLQGAQNTEAFF. In DNA, the CDR3 is TGCGCCAGCAGCTTGCAGGGGGCTCAGAACACTGAAGCTTTCTTT.

The table lists this clonotype with many counts. The J gene is TRBJ2-3, the V gene TRBV5-1; TRBD1 matches at 12 bases. The germline CDR1 and CDR2 sequences are SGHRS and YFSETQ. J gave up 9 bases and V 4 bases, and 6 bases lay outside the gene matches. The CDR3 loop spans 14 amino acids. For the CDR3, the DNA is TGCGCCAGCAGCACGGGACAGGGGGCGAACACGCAGTATTTT. Its protein is CASSTGQGANTQYF.

This clonotype was found a few times. This chain joins TRBV13 and TRBJ2-3, with 8 bases aligning to TRBD2. There are 15 residues in the CDR3. Germline CDR1 PRHDT, CDR2 FYEKMQ (reference sequence). V shed 5 bases, J shed 1 base, and the junction held 5 bases outside the gene matches. The CDR3 region is CASSPGGPGTDTQYF. The DNA of the CDR3 is TGTGCCAGCAGCCCGGGGGGGCCCGGCACAGATACGCAGTATTTT.

The DNA of the CDR3 is TGTGCCAGCCACAGGGGGCTGGGCACTGAAGCTTTCTTT. Protein sequence: CASHRGLGTEAFF. The V and J genes are TRBV5-6 and TRBJ1-1; 9 nucleotides match TRBD1. Germline CDR1 reads SGHDT; CDR2 reads YYEEEE. This CDR3 contains 13 residues. After removal of 7 bases from V and 4 bases from J, the junction contained 5 bases not matched to a gene.

The chain uses TRBV28 and TRBJ2-5; 9 positions match TRBD1. Trimming at V came to 5 bases and at J to 10 bases, leaving 8 bases not matched to a gene. The CDR3 covers 13 residues. CDR1 is MDHEN and CDR2 is SYDVKM in the germline V gene. The CDR3 DNA reads TGTGCCAGCAGTCTCAGACAGGGGGAAGGCCAGTACTTC. Protein sequence: CASSLRQGEGQYF.

At least ten counts were recorded for this clonotype. V gene TRBV7-9 combines with J gene TRBJ2-7; D call uncertain. The V and J ends lost 1 base and 6 bases respectively, with 10 bases between them. Germline V gives CDR1 SEHNR, CDR2 FQNEAQ (reference sequence). The CDR3 consists of 13 residues. CDR3: CASSLGPAPEQYF. CDR3 in DNA: TGTGCCAGCAGCTTAGGGCCTGCCCCCGAGCAGTACTTC.

The table lists this clonotype with many counts. The chain uses TRBV5-1 and TRBJ2-3; either TRBD1 or TRBD2 may supply D (6 bases each). CDR1 and CDR2 from the germline V gene are SGHRS and YFSETQ. Deletions cut 0 bases from V and 4 bases from J, with 15 bases between. The CDR3 length is 16 residues. The CDR3 spells CASSLAETGAADTQYF. The DNA for the CDR3 is TGCGCCAGCAGCTTGGCCGAAACGGGGGCGGCAGATACGCAGTATTTT.

This clonotype was seen at least ten times. The genes are TRBV29-1 and TRBJ1-1; D gene ambiguous. Germline CDR1 is SQVTM and CDR2 is ANQGSEA. V was pared by 1 base and J by 10 bases, with 13 bases between. This CDR3 has 12 residues. The chain's CDR3 is CSVEGQTSGAFF. CDR3 nucleotide sequence: TGCAGCGTTGAAGGTCAGACGAGTGGAGCTTTCTTT.

The chain is built from TRBV28 and TRBJ2-1; tentative D call: TRBD2 (5 bases). Germline lookup yields CDR1 MDHEN and CDR2 SYDVKM. V was pared by 6 bases and J by 9 bases, with 12 bases between. This CDR3 spans 12 amino acids. CDR3: CASSPRRGEQFF. The CDR3 DNA reads TGTGCCAGCAGCCCCCGCCGGGGTGAGCAGTTCTTC.